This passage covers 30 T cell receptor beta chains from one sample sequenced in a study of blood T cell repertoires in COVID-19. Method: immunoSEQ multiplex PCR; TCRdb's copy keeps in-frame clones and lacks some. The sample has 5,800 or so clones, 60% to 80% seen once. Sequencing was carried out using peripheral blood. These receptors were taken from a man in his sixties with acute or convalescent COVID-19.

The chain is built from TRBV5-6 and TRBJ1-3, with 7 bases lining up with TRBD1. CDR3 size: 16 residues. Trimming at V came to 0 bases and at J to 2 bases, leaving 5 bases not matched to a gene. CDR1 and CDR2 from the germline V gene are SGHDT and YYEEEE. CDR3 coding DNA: TGTGCCAGCAGCTTGGATCCAGGGGGAACTGGAAACACCATATATTTT. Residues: CASSLDPGGTGNTIYF.

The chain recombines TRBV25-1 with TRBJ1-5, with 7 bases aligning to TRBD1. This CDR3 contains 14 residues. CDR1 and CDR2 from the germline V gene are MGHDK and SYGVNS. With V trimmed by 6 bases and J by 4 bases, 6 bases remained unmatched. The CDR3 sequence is CASRGGAPNQPQHF. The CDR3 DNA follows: TGTGCCAGCAGAGGGGGCGCGCCTAATCAGCCCCAGCATTTT.

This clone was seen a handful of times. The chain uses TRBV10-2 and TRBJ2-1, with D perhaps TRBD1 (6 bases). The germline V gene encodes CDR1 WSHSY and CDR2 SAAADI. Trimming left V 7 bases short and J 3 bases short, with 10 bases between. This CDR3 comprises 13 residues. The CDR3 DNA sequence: TGCGCCAGCACGGGACAAATCTACAATGAGCAGTTCTTC. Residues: CASTGQIYNEQFF.

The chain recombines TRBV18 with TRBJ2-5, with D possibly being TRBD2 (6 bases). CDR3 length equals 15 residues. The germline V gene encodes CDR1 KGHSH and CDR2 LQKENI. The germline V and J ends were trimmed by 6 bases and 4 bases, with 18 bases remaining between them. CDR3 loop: CASSLNGLLAETQYF. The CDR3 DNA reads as TGTGCCAGCTCCCTTAATGGGTTACTAGCAGAGACCCAGTACTTC.

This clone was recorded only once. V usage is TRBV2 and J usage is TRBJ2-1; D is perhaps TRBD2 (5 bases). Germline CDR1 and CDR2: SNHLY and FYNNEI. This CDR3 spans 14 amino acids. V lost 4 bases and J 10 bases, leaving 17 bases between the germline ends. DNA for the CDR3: TGTGCCAGCAGTGGAACTAGAGGTGCCCCCGAGCAGTTCTTC. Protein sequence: CASSGTRGAPEQFF. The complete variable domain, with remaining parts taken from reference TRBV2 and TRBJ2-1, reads EPEVTQTPSHQVTQMGQEVILRCVPISNHLYFYWYRQILGQKVEFLVSFYNNEISEKSEIFDDQFSVERPDGSNFTLKIRSTKLEDSAMYFCASSGTRGAPEQFFGPGTRLTVL.

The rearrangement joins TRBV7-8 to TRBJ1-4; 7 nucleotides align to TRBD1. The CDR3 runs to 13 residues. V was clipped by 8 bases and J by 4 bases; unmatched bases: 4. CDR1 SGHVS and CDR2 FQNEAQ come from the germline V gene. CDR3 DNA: TGTGCCAGCGCAGGGGGGATTAATGAAAAACTGTTTTTT. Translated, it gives CASAGGINEKLFF.

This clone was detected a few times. The CDR3 reads CASSDQGYYGYTF. The CDR3 region has the DNA TGTGCCAGCTCCGACCAGGGCTACTATGGCTACACCTTC. J is TRBJ1-2 and V is TRBV27; weak D call: TRBD1 (5 bases). Between the trimmed V and J ends, which lost 8 bases and 3 bases, there was a span of 13 bases. Looked up from germline, CDR1 is MNHEY and CDR2 is SMNVEV (reference sequence). CDR3 length: 13 amino acids.

The CDR3 spells CASSDSIQDEQFF. Here the CDR3 DNA reads TGTGCCAGCAGTGACTCGATCCAGGATGAGCAGTTCTTC. This chain connects TRBV6-4 to TRBJ2-1; D is unresolved. CDR1 is MRHNA, CDR2 SNTAGT, per germline. V was pared by 0 bases and J by 8 bases, with 8 bases between. This CDR3 is 13 amino acids long.

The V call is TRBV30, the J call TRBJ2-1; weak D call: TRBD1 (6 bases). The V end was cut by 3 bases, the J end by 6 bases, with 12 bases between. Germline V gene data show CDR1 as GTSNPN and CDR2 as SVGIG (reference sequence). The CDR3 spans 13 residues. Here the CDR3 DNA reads TGTGCCTGGAGGCAGGGGCTGGTCAATGAGCAGTTCTTC. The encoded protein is CAWRQGLVNEQFF.

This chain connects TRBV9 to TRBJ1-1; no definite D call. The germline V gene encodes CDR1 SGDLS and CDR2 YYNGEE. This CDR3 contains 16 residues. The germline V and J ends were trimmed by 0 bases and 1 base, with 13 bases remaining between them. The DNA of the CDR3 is TGTGCCAGCAGCGTAGATTCCATAGCTCAGAACACTGAAGCTTTCTTT. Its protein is CASSVDSIAQNTEAFF.

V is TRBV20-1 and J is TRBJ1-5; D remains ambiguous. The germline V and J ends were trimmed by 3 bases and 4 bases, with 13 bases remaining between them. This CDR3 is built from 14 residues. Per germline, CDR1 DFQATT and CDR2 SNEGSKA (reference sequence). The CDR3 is CSASFNLENQPQHF. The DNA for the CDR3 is TGCAGTGCTAGTTTTAACCTAGAAAATCAGCCCCAGCATTTT.

CDR3 sequence (DNA): TGTGCCAGCAGTTACGGGCCTCGTCAGCCCCAGCATTTT. Protein: CASSYGPRQPQHF. The gene calls are TRBV6-6 and TRBJ1-5; D is ambiguous. The CDR3 has 13 amino acids. Germline loops: CDR1 MNHNY, CDR2 SVGAGI (reference sequence). V was cut by 2 bases and J by 6 bases, with 8 bases left in between.

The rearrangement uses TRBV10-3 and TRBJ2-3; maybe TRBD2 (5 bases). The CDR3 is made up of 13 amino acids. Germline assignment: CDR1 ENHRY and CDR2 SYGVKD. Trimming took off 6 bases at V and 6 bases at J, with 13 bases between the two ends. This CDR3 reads CAIRGTEVDTQYF. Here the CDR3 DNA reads TGTGCCATCAGAGGAACGGAGGTGGATACGCAGTATTTT.

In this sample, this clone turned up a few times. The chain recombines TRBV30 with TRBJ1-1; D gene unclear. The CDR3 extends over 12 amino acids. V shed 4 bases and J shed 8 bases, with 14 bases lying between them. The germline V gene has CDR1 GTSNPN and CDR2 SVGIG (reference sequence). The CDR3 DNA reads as TGTGCCTGGACCCTCCTCGGGATCGAAGCTTTCTTT. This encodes CAWTLLGIEAFF.

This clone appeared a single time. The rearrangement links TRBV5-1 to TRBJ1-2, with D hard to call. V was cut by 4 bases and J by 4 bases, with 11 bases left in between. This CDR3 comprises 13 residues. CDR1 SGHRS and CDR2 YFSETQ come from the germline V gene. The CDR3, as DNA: TGCGCCAGCAGCAGCGGGGATCTCTATGGCTACACCTTC. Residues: CASSSGDLYGYTF.

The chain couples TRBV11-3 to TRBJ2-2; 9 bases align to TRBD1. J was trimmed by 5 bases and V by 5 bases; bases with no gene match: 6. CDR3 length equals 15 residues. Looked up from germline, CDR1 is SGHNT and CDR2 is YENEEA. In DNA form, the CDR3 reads TGTGCCAGCAGCCACGGGACAGGGTTGACCGGGGAGCTGTTTTTT. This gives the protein CASSHGTGLTGELFF.

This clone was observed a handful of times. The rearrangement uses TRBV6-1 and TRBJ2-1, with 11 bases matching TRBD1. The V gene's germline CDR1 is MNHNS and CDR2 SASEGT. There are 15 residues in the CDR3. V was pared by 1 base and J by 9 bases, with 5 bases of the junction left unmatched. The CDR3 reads CASSEGTGGWSEQFF. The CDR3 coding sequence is TGTGCCAGCAGTGAAGGGACAGGGGGCTGGAGTGAGCAGTTCTTC.

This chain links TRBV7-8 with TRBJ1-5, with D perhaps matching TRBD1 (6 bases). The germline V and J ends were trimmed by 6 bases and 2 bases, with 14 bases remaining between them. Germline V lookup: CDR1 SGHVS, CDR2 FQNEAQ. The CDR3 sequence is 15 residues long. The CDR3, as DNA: TGTGCCAGCAGTTCAGGGGATAGAGGCAATCAGCCCCAGCATTTT. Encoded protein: CASSSGDRGNQPQHF.

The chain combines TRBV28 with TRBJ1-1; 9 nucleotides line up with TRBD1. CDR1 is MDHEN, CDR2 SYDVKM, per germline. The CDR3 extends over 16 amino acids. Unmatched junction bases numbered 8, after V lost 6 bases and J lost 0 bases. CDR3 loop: CASRPGQGIMNTEAFF. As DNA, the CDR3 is TGTGCCAGCAGGCCGGGACAGGGAATAATGAACACTGAAGCTTTCTTT. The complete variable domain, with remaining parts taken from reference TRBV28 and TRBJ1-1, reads DVKVTQSSRYLVKRTGEKVFLECVQDMDHENMFWYRQDPGLGLRLIYFSYDVKMKEKGDIPEGYSVSREKKERFSLILESASTNQTSMYLCASRPGQGIMNTEAFFGQGTRLTVV.

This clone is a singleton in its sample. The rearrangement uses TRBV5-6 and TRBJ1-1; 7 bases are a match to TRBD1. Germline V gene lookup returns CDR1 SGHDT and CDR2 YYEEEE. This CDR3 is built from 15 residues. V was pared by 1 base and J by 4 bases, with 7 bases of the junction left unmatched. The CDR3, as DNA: TGTGCCAGCAGCTTGACAGGGGCGGGGGGCACTGAAGCTTTCTTT. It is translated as CASSLTGAGGTEAFF. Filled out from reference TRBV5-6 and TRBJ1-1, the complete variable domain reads DAGVTQSPTHLIKTRGQQVTLRCSPKSGHDTVSWYQQALGQGPQFIFQYYEEEERQRGNFPDRFSGHQFPNYSSELNVNALLLGDSALYLCASSLTGAGGTEAFFGQGTRLTVV.

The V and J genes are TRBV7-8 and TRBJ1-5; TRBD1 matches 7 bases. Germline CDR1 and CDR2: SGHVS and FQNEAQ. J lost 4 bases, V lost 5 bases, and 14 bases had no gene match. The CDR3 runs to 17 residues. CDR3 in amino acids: CASSALPGQTLNQPQHF. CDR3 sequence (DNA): TGTGCCAGCAGCGCCCTGCCGGGACAGACCTTGAATCAGCCCCAGCATTTT.

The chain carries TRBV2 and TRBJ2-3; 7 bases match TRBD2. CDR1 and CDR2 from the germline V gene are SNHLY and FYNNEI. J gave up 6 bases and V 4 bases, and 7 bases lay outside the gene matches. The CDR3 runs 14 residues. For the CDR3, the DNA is TGTGCCAGCAGTGTCTGGCGGGAGTCGGATACGCAGTATTTT. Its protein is CASSVWRESDTQYF.

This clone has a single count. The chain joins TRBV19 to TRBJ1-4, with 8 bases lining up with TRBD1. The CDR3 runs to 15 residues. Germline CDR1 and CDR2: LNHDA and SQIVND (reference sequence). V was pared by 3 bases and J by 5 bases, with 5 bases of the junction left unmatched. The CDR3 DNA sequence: TGTGCCAGTAGTATCCGGACAGGGAGGAATGAAAAACTGTTTTTT. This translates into CASSIRTGRNEKLFF.

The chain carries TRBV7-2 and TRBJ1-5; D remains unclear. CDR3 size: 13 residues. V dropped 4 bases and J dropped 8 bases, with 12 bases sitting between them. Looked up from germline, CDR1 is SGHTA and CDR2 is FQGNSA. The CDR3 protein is CASSSPAGEPQHF. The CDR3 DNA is TGTGCCAGCAGCTCCCCAGCGGGCGAGCCCCAGCATTTT.

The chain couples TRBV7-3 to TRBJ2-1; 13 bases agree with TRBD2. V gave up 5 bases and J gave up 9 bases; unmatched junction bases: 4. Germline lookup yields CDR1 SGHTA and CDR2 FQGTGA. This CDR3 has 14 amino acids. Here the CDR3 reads CASSTSGGAIEQFF. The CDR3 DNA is TGTGCCAGCAGCACTAGCGGGGGGGCAATTGAGCAGTTCTTC.

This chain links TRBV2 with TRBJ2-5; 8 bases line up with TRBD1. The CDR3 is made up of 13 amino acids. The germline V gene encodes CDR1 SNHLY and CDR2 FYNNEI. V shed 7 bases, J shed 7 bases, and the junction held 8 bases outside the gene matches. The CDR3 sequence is CASTPGGEGTQYF. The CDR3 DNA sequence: TGTGCCAGCACCCCAGGGGGCGAAGGGACCCAGTACTTC.

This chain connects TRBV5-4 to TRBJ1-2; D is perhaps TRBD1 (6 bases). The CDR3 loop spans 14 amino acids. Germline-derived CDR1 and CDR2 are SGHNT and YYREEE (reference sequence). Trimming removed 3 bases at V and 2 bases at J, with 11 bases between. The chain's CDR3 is CASSSGTQNYGYTF. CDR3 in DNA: TGTGCCAGCAGCTCCGGGACACAAAACTATGGCTACACCTTC.

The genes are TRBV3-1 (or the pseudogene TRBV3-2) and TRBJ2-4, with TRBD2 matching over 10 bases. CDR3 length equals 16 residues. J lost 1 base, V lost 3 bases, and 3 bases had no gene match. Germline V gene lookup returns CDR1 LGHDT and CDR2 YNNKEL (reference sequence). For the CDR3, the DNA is TGTGCCAGCAGCCAGATTAGCGGGAGGGCCAAAAACATTCAGTACTTC. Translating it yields CASSQISGRAKNIQYF.

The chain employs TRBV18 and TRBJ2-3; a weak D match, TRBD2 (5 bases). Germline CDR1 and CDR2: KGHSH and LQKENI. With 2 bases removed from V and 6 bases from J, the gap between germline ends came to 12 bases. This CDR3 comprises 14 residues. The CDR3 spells CASSPLLARDTQYF. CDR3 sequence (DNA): TGTGCCAGCTCACCATTGCTAGCTCGCGATACGCAGTATTTT.

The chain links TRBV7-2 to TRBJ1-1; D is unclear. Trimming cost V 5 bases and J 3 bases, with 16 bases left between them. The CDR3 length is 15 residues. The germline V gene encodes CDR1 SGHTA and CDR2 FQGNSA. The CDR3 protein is CASSLQGRFYTEAFF. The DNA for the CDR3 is TGTGCCAGCAGCCTACAAGGGAGGTTCTACACTGAAGCTTTCTTT.